Detailed here is one T cell receptor beta chain. These data originate in a study of graft-versus-host responses after intestinal transplantation. Notes on the study in general: GvH clones surfaced in recipient marrow, some emerging earlier in ileum or blood. HvG clone declines early post-transplant were associated with peak circulating GvH levels. Subjects displaying graft-donor T cell macrochimerism possessed elevated graft-versus-host to host-versus-graft clonal ratios inside allografts.

The data were produced by immunoSEQ multiplex PCR, yet TCRdb's version contains in-frame clones alone and is incomplete. The sample contains roughly 21,000 clones, less than 45% of which appear only once. Responders that carried the CFSE label, around 200,000 of them, were plated with around 200,000 irradiated, violet-dye-labeled stimulator cells. At the end of the reaction, proliferating CFSE-low CD3+CD4+ and CD3+CD8+ responders were sorted. The specimen was alloreactive CD8+ T cells from a mixed lymphocyte reaction culture, collected before intestinal transplant. Regarding subset: CFSE-low proliferating T cells sorted from roughly six-day pre-transplant mixed lymphocyte reaction (GvH or HvG direction). The sequence derives from a human patient who received an intestinal transplant.

CDR3 DNA sequence: TGTGCCAGCAGCTTCGGGTATTACAATCAGCCCCAGCATTTT. It translates to CASSFGYYNQPQHF. The chain couples TRBV11-2 to TRBJ1-5; D is undetermined. This CDR3 contains 14 residues. The V end lost 3 bases, the J end lost 3 bases, and 9 bases lay between the germline ends. The germline CDR1 and CDR2 sequences are SGHAT and FQNNGV.